A selection of T cell receptor beta chains follows, all from one sample in a study of pediatric ulcerative colitis. The method was immunoSEQ multiplex PCR; TCRdb's version includes in-frame clones alone and lacks a portion of them. There are 20,000 or so clones in the sample; roughly two thirds occur only once, and roughly a sixth lies in the top ten. Sequencing was performed on gut tissue. Receptors originate from a boy younger than 18 with severe ulcerative colitis. Each CDR3 is given with its conserved first and last residue. The D gene is left open where the match is weak. The size entry is marked missing in some rows and otherwise reads once, few, many or a size class.

cdr3_nt cdr3_aa clone_size j_call d_call v_call
TGTGCTAGTGGTTTGGTACAAGGGGACACCGGGGAGCTGTTTTTT CASGLVQGDTGELFF once TRBJ2-2 . TRBV12-5
TGCGCCAGCAGCCAATTTAACCGGGACAGGGATGAAAAACTGTTTTTT CASSQFNRDRDEKLFF . TRBJ1-4 TRBD1 TRBV4-3
TGCAGTGCTAGTGATCAGGGGGAAGCTTTCTTT CSASDQGEAFF . TRBJ1-1 . TRBV20-1
TGTGCCAGCAGCTTTATGGGACAGGGAGGGACTGAAGCTTTCTTT CASSFMGQGGTEAFF . TRBJ1-1 TRBD1 TRBV11-2
TGTGCCAGCCGACAGAGCTCCTACAATGAGCAGTTCTTC CASRQSSYNEQFF . TRBJ2-1 . TRBV19
TGTGCCAGCAGCCGCACGCAGGGCCCTGAAGCTTTCTTT CASSRTQGPEAFF once TRBJ1-1 . TRBV6-5
TGTGCCAGCAGCTTTGAGGGGTTCAGGATGGGTTTCCATGAGCAGTTCTTC CASSFEGFRMGFHEQFF . TRBJ2-1 . TRBV5-6
TGTGCCAGAAGCATGTTGGAAGATGGCTACACCTTC CARSMLEDGYTF . TRBJ1-2 . TRBV5-3
TGCGCCAGCAGCTTCGTGGGGGGCGCCCGGAAAGAGACCCAGTACTTC CASSFVGGARKETQYF . TRBJ2-5 . TRBV5-1
TGTGCCAGCAGCTTAGGGAGGATACGACTAGCGGAGGAGACCCAGTACTTC CASSLGRIRLAEETQYF . TRBJ2-5 TRBD2 TRBV7-8